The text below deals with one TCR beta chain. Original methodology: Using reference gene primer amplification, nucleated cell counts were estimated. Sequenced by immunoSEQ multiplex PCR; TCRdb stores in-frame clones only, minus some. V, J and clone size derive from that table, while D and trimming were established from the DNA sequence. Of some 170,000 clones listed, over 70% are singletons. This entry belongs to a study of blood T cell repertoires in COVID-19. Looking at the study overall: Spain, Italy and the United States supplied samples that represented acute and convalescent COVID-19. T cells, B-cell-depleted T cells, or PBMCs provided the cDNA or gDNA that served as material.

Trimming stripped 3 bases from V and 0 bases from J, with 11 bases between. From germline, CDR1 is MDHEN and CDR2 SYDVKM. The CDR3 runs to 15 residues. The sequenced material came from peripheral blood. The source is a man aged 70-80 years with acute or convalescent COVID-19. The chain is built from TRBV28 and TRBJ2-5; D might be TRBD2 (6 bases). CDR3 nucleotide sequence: TGTGCCAGCAGTTTGGAGGGGACCTACCAAGAGACCCAGTACTTC. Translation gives CASSLEGTYQETQYF.